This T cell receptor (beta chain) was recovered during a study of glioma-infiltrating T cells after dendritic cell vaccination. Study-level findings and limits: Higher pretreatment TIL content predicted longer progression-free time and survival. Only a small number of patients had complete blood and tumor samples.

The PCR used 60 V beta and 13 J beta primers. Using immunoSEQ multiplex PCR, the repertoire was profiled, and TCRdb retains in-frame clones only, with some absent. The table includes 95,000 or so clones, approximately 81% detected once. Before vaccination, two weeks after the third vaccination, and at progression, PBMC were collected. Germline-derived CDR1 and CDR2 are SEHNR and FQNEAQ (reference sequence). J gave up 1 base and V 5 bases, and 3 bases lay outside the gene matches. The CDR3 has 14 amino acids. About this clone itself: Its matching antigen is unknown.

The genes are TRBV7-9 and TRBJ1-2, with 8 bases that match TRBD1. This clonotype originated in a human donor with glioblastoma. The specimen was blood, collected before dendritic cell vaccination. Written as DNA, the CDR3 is TGTGCCAGCAGCCAAGGACAGGGTAACTATGGCTACACCTTC. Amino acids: CASSQGQGNYGYTF.